This T cell receptor (delta chain) was captured by sequencing in a study of gamma-delta T cells after stem cell transplantation. TCRdb used CATT to re-call clones from the RT-PCR reads. This table holds 15,000 to 17,000 delta-chain clones, about 9.8% found once. By share, this clone counts as medium-sized (0.01 to 0.1%). The same CDR3 also results from other DNA sequences found in this sample. The CDR3 spans 19 residues. From germline, CDR1 is GEAIGNYY and CDR2 EKD. After removal of 4 bases from V and 1 base from J, the junction contained 20 bases not matched to a gene. This chain connects TRDV2 to TRDJ1; 7 nucleotides line up with TRDD3. The receptor was isolated from a human donor. It is not recorded whose cells these are; they may come from a transplant donor. The sample comprised gamma-delta T cells. For the CDR3, the DNA is TGTGCCTGTGATACCCTATCGCGGGGGATTGATGGATCCACCGATAAACTCATCTTT. It yields the protein CACDTLSRGIDGSTDKLIF.